A single sample is the source of the 5 T cell receptor beta chains below, sequenced in a study of pediatric ulcerative colitis. This table comes from immunoSEQ multiplex PCR, and its TCRdb copy is limited to in-frame clones, with some not included. Of around 65,000 clones detected, just over 75% appear once; the ten largest clones hold under 6.5%. The sample comprised blood. The source is a boy aged 5-17 years with moderate ulcerative colitis.

This clone has more than one count but fewer than ten. The chain has TRBV10-3 and TRBJ1-6; tentatively, D is TRBD1 (5 bases). This CDR3 region has 16 residues. V shed 2 bases and J shed 2 bases, with 10 bases lying between them. CDR1 is ENHRY, CDR2 SYGVKD, per germline. The CDR3 region has the DNA TGTGCCATCAGTGAGGGGGGGTTCACCTATAATTCACCCCTCCACTTT. It encodes CAISEGGFTYNSPLHF.

This chain uses TRBV25-1 with TRBJ1-3; D not resolved. Trimming removed 4 bases at V and 4 bases at J, with 11 bases between. CDR3 size: 14 residues. Germline V gene sequence: CDR1 MGHDK, CDR2 SYGVNS. CDR3 DNA: TGTGCCAGCAGTGGTGGGGTTACAGGAAACACCATATATTTT. This sequence encodes CASSGGVTGNTIYF.

The chain has TRBV2 and TRBJ2-3, with TRBD2 matching 13 bases. Germline V gene lookup returns CDR1 SNHLY and CDR2 FYNNEI. Unmatched junction bases numbered 9, after V lost 5 bases and J lost 1 base. The CDR3 loop spans 18 amino acids. The CDR3 DNA reads as TGTGCCAGCAGTCCGACTAGCGGGGGGTGGGTCGGCACAGATACGCAGTATTTT. Protein product: CASSPTSGGWVGTDTQYF. The full variable domain, with the rest looked up from reference TRBV2 and TRBJ2-3, is EPEVTQTPSHQVTQMGQEVILRCVPISNHLYFYWYRQILGQKVEFLVSFYNNEISEKSEIFDDQFSVERPDGSNFTLKIRSTKLEDSAMYFCASSPTSGGWVGTDTQYFGPGTRLTVL.

This clone was counted only a few times. The V gene is TRBV2, the J gene TRBJ2-2; no clear D. Germline CDR1 and CDR2: SNHLY and FYNNEI. The CDR3 extends over 13 amino acids. The ends were cut back, 3 bases at V and 1 base at J, with 3 bases in the middle. This chain's CDR3 is CASSEENTGELFF. The CDR3 DNA sequence: TGTGCCAGCAGTGAGGAGAACACCGGGGAGCTGTTTTTT.

This clone was recorded a few times. This chain uses TRBV4-1 with TRBJ1-5; D not certain. CDR3 length: 13 residues. V was trimmed by 6 bases and J by 5 bases, leaving 11 bases between them. Germline CDR1 reads MGHRA; CDR2 reads YSYEKL. The CDR3 protein is CASRLGWDQPQHF. In DNA form, the CDR3 reads TGCGCCAGCAGACTCGGTTGGGATCAGCCCCAGCATTTT.